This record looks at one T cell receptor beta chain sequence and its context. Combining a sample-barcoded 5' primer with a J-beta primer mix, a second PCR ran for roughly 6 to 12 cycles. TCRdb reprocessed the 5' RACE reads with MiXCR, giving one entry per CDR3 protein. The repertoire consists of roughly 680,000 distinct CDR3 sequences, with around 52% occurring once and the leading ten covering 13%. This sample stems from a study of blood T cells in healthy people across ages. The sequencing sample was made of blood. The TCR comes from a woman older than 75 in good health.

The CDR3 region is CSARDQGYNEQFF. DNA for the CDR3: TGCAGTGCTAGAGATCAGGGGTACAATGAGCAGTTCTTC. V and J are TRBV20-1 and TRBJ2-1, with a tentative D call TRBD1 (6 bases). This CDR3 has 13 amino acids. V was trimmed by 0 bases and J by 4 bases, leaving 7 bases between them. Per the germline V gene, CDR1 is DFQATT and CDR2 is SNEGSKA (reference sequence).